The 10 T cell receptor beta chains in this list originate from one sample, sequenced in a study of T cell responses to AZD1222 COVID-19 vaccine. TCRdb's copy holds only in-frame clones and misses some; the assay was immunoSEQ multiplex PCR. The sample records 150,000 to 200,000 clones, roughly 94% being singletons. The specimen comprised peripheral blood, sampled 28 days after the second AZD1222 dose. The receptors come from an adult who received the AZD1222 COVID-19 vaccine.

CDR3 sequence reads: CASSSQPGTGGFNYGYTF. The CDR3 DNA reads as TGTGCCAGCAGCTCCCAGCCCGGGACAGGGGGCTTCAACTATGGCTACACCTTC. This chain links TRBV5-8 with TRBJ1-2; 12 bases line up with TRBD1. The CDR3 is made up of 18 amino acids. The germline V gene encodes CDR1 SGHTS and CDR2 YDEGEE. V shed 3 bases, J shed 2 bases, and the junction held 11 bases outside the gene matches.

This clone has only a few counts. The chain recombines TRBV6-5 with TRBJ2-7; D is uncertain. The CDR3 runs to 15 residues. Trimming shortened V by 6 bases and J by 2 bases, and 17 bases separated the two germline ends. CDR1 and CDR2 from the germline V gene are MNHEY and SVGAGI. The CDR3 here is CASSTSVQAPYEQYF. The CDR3 nucleotides are TGTGCCAGCAGCACCTCCGTGCAGGCCCCCTACGAGCAGTACTTC.

This chain connects TRBV6-5 to TRBJ2-1, with D possibly TRBD2 on 6 matching bases. Germline V gene sequence: CDR1 MNHEY, CDR2 SVGAGI. This CDR3 has 14 amino acids. Trimming stripped 2 bases from V and 4 bases from J, with 9 bases between. The CDR3 spells CASSYGTGYNEQFF. As DNA, the CDR3 is TGTGCCAGCAGTTACGGGACTGGATACAATGAGCAGTTCTTC.

J is TRBJ2-7 and V is TRBV9; D ambiguous. The CDR3 totals 15 residues. V lost 3 bases, J lost 2 bases, and 15 bases lay in between. The germline V gene has CDR1 SGDLS and CDR2 YYNGEE. CDR3 nucleotides: TGTGCCAGCAGCGATGGTGGTAGCCCTACCTACGAGCAGTACTTC. Translated: CASSDGGSPTYEQYF.

The chain is built from TRBV2 and TRBJ2-7, with 9 bases lining up with TRBD1. Germline-derived CDR1 and CDR2 are SNHLY and FYNNEI. The CDR3 totals 15 residues. The V segment lost 5 bases and the J segment 1 base; nucleotides outside the gene matches: 6. DNA for the CDR3: TGTGCCAGCAGTATCGCCGGGACAGGGTCCTACGAGCAGTACTTC. Protein product: CASSIAGTGSYEQYF.

This CDR3 is CASSLRVDTQYF. CDR3 DNA sequence: TGTGCCAGCAGCCTCAGGGTAGATACGCAGTATTTT. The V call is TRBV6-1, the J call TRBJ2-3; weak D call: TRBD1 (5 bases). Between the trimmed V and J ends, which lost 6 bases and 5 bases, there was a span of 9 bases. The germline gives CDR1 MNHNS, CDR2 SASEGT. The CDR3 spans 12 residues.

The V gene is TRBV30, the J gene TRBJ2-7; 9 nucleotides align to TRBD2. CDR1 is GTSNPN, CDR2 SVGIG, per germline (reference sequence). CDR3 length equals 16 residues. Trimming removed 7 bases from V and 2 bases from J; junction bases left unmatched: 15. The CDR3 nucleotides read TGTGCCTTCAGAAAGGCGGCGGGAGGGCCGACCTACGAGCAGTACTTC. This sequence encodes CAFRKAAGGPTYEQYF.

The V gene is TRBV5-5, the J gene TRBJ2-2; no clear D gene. The germline V gene has CDR1 SGHKS and CDR2 YYEKEE (reference sequence). Between the trimmed V and J ends, which lost 4 bases and 1 base, there was a span of 8 bases. This CDR3 comprises 14 residues. The CDR3 protein is CASSRQLNTGELFF. The CDR3 nucleotides read TGTGCCAGCAGCCGGCAGTTGAACACCGGGGAGCTGTTTTTT.

The V call is TRBV7-8, the J call TRBJ2-1, with 10 bases matching TRBD1. Germline V gene data show CDR1 as SGHVS and CDR2 as FQNEAQ. The V segment lost 0 bases and the J segment 1 base; nucleotides outside the gene matches: 0. The CDR3 loop spans 16 amino acids. The CDR3 nucleotides read TGTGCCAGCAGCTTAGCGGGACAGGGGTCCTACAATGAGCAGTTCTTC. It specifies CASSLAGQGSYNEQFF.

This clone was counted a single time. The chain combines TRBV30 with TRBJ1-1; weak D call: TRBD1 (5 bases). Germline CDR1 GTSNPN, CDR2 SVGIG (reference sequence). Trimming left V 3 bases short and J 11 bases short, with 22 bases between. The CDR3 contains 14 residues. CDR3 sequence: CAWRYRLGPPKAFF. The DNA of the CDR3 is TGTGCCTGGAGATACCGATTGGGACCCCCCAAGGCTTTCTTT.